The clone carrying this T cell receptor (beta chain) was counted once. Its specificity is unknown. Primers included in the PCR were 60 Vbeta and 13 Jbeta primers. Libraries were prepared by immunoSEQ multiplex PCR; TCRdb keeps only in-frame clonotypes and omits some of them. The table shows some 160,000 clones, with around 81% occurring only once. The germline V gene has CDR1 ENHRY and CDR2 SYGVKD. V was pared by 3 bases and J by 11 bases, with 9 bases of the junction left unmatched. The CDR3 sequence is 14 residues long. These data are taken from a study of cytomegalovirus exposure and HLA in healthy donors. Study outcomes and limitations: Judged likely to be a sequencing artifact was a cluster of highly shared sequence variants.

The receptor was derived from a middle-aged man in good health and CMV-seronegative. This chain connects TRBV10-3 to TRBJ1-2, with 10 bases matching TRBD1. The material sequenced was PBMCs. CDR3 amino acids: CAISDRGQGEMYTF. CDR3 in DNA: TGTGCCATCAGTGACCGCGGACAGGGGGAAATGTACACCTTC.